This is a list of T cell receptor beta chains from one sample in a study of blood T cell repertoires in COVID-19. Repertoires were generated with immunoSEQ multiplex PCR, while TCRdb's copy carries only in-frame clones and drops some. Among 250,000 or so clones, more than 80% were seen once, and the ten largest hold roughly 3%. The sequenced sample consisted of peripheral blood. The receptor set was obtained from a man aged 25 to 40 with COVID-19, enrolled during active disease. The CDR3 runs from the conserved cysteine through the conserved F or W. A D gene is named only where the DNA matches it firmly. Size is stated for part of the rows, as once, few or many counts, or as a class when the clone is expanded.

d_gene	abundance	v_gene	j_gene	CDR3nt	CDR3aa
NA	NA	TRBV5-6	TRBJ2-1	TGTGCCAGCAGCTTAAGGACTATTAGCTCCTACAATGAGCAGTTCTTC	CASSLRTISSYNEQFF
TRBD1	NA	TRBV7-2	TRBJ1-1	TGTGCCAGCAGCAAACGACAGGGAGGCGACACTGAAGCTTTCTTT	CASSKRQGGDTEAFF
TRBD2	NA	TRBV11-2	TRBJ2-2	TGTGCCAGCAGCTTAGGTTCCAGGCGGGAGTTCACCGGGGAGCTGTTTTTT	CASSLGSRREFTGELFF
TRBD1	NA	TRBV7-3	TRBJ1-6	TGTGCCAGCAGCTTGAGGACAGGGGTTAATTCACCCCTCCACTTT	CASSLRTGVNSPLHF
TRBD1	NA	TRBV5-1	TRBJ2-2	TGCGCCAGCAGCGTAGAGGGGGCCGGTTATATCGGGGAGCTGTTTTTT	CASSVEGAGYIGELFF
TRBD1	NA	TRBV7-2	TRBJ1-2	TGTGCCAGCAGCTCCCAAGACAGGGCGTTGTGGGGCTACACCTTC	CASSSQDRALWGYTF
TRBD1	NA	TRBV29-1	TRBJ2-3	TGCAGCGTTGGGGACAGGGTGAGAGGCACAGATACGCAGTATTTT	CSVGDRVRGTDTQYF
NA	NA	TRBV14	TRBJ1-1	TGTGCCAGCAGCCAAAGCCACCTCCCCGGCACTGAAGCTTTCTTT	CASSQSHLPGTEAFF
TRBD2	NA	TRBV6-2/TRBV6-3	TRBJ2-1	TGTGCCAGCAGTTACTGGAGCGGGAGTTACAATGAGCAGTTCTTC	CASSYWSGSYNEQFF
NA	NA	TRBV5-5	TRBJ2-7	TGTGCCAGCAAACTACTTGACCCGCAAGGCTACGAGCAGTACTTC	CASKLLDPQGYEQYF
NA	NA	TRBV18	TRBJ1-1	TGTGCCAGCTCACTACGGGATCAGAACACTGAAGCTTTCTTT	CASSLRDQNTEAFF
NA	NA	TRBV5-1	TRBJ1-4	TGCGCCAGCAGCTTGGGTAGGGGGAATGAAAAACTGTTTTTT	CASSLGRGNEKLFF
NA	few	TRBV30	TRBJ2-7	TGTGCCTGGAGCGGGTGGGAGACTTCCTACGAGCAGTACTTC	CAWSGWETSYEQYF
NA	few	TRBV29-1	TRBJ1-3	TGCAGCGTTACAGGGAGCGGAAACACCATATATTTT	CSVTGSGNTIYF
TRBD2	NA	TRBV7-3	TRBJ2-5	TGTGCCAGCAGCTTAGGCGGGGGGCCTCAAGAGACCCAGTACTTC	CASSLGGGPQETQYF
TRBD1	NA	TRBV7-2	TRBJ2-3	TGTGCCAGCAGCTTCGGACAGGGCACAGATACGCAGTATTTT	CASSFGQGTDTQYF
NA	NA	TRBV19	TRBJ2-7	TGTGCCAGTAGTATAGATGGACAGTCCTACGAGCAGTACTTC	CASSIDGQSYEQYF
NA	NA	TRBV11-2	TRBJ1-1	TGTGCCAGCAGGACCGTGACACCGAACACTGAAGCTTTCTTT	CASRTVTPNTEAFF
TRBD1	NA	TRBV10-3	TRBJ2-7	TGTGCCATCAAAGGAGGACAGGGCCCTTCCTACGAGCAGTACTTC	CAIKGGQGPSYEQYF
TRBD1	NA	TRBV5-6	TRBJ1-2	TGTGCCAGCAGCTTGGAGAGGACAGGGTGGGGCTACACCTTC	CASSLERTGWGYTF
NA	NA	TRBV28	TRBJ2-2	TGTGCCAGCAGCCTACTCTTAGGGGATGGCACCGGGGAGCTGTTTTTT	CASSLLLGDGTGELFF
NA	NA	TRBV9	TRBJ1-3	TGTGCCAGCAGCGTAGAGGGGCAGGGGTTGGCTGGAAACACCATATATTTT	CASSVEGQGLAGNTIYF
TRBD1	NA	TRBV5-1	TRBJ1-2	TGCGCCAGCAGCTTGGTATACAGGGGACCTTCTAACTATGGCTACACCTTC	CASSLVYRGPSNYGYTF
NA	NA	TRBV29-1	TRBJ1-5	TGCAGCGTCCGGACGGACATTCATCAGCCCCAGCATTTT	CSVRTDIHQPQHF
TRBD1	NA	TRBV5-1	TRBJ2-3	TGCGCCAGCAGCTCTATTCGGACAGGTGGGGCAGATACGCAGTATTTT	CASSSIRTGGADTQYF
NA	NA	TRBV24-1	TRBJ2-2	TGTGCCACCAGTTCCGGACTGGACACCGGGGAGCTGTTTTTT	CATSSGLDTGELFF
TRBD1	NA	TRBV28	TRBJ2-3	TGTGCCAGCAGTTTACTGGGACAGTTCACAGATACGCAGTATTTT	CASSLLGQFTDTQYF
NA	once	TRBV6-2/TRBV6-3	TRBJ1-2	TGTGCCAGCAGCCGGGACACATATGGCTACACCTTC	CASSRDTYGYTF